This T cell receptor (beta chain) was captured by sequencing in a study of T-cell reconstitution after alpha-beta-depleted transplantation in children. The ends lost 6 bases at V and 1 base at J; junction bases unmatched: 5. CDR1 MNHEY and CDR2 SVGAGI come from the germline V gene. This CDR3 comprises 14 residues. The TCRbeta library was prepared with unique molecular identifiers. MiXCR, run by TCRdb on the PCR reads, gives a single entry per CDR3 protein. The sample shows 250,000 to 350,000 distinct CDR3 sequences, more than 8% of them seen only once. In this sample, this clonotype turned up a few times.

The source material was PBMCs from the stem cell graft donor, sampled from the stem cell graft. The TCR sequence derives from a human donor who donated a stem cell graft to a child with SCID. The chain links TRBV6-5 to TRBJ2-7; TRBD1 aligns across 8 bases. The CDR3 sequence is CASRLDRASYEQYF. CDR3 bases: TGTGCCAGCAGACTGGACAGGGCGTCCTACGAGCAGTACTTC.